This entry describes one TCR beta chain. This specimen belongs to a study of T cell responses to AZD1222 COVID-19 vaccine. Germline V gives CDR1 MGHRA, CDR2 YSYEKL. The J segment lost 2 bases and the V segment lost 1 base, leaving 3 bases of the junction unmatched. There are 16 residues in the CDR3. Generated by immunoSEQ multiplex PCR, the TCRdb table keeps only in-frame clones and is missing some. The sample lists 140,000 or so clones, approximately 85% seen once, with around 5% in the top ten. This chain links TRBV4-1 with TRBJ1-3; 9 positions agree with TRBD1. The sequence derives from an adult who received the MenACWY meningococcal vaccine as a control. Source: peripheral blood, taken 28 days after the second dose of the MenACWY control vaccine. CDR3 in amino acids: CASSQVRDRAGNTIYF. The CDR3, as DNA: TGCGCCAGCAGCCAAGTTCGGGACAGGGCTGGAAACACCATATATTTT.